One TCR beta chain is described in this entry. Germline V gene sequence: CDR1 ENHRY, CDR2 SYGVKD. The ends were cut back, 4 bases at V and 1 base at J, with 8 bases in the middle. The CDR3 length is 14 residues. Sequenced by immunoSEQ multiplex PCR; TCRdb stores in-frame clones only, minus some. The sample shows roughly 150,000 clones, about nine tenths of them seen only once. This entry comes from a study of T cell responses to AZD1222 COVID-19 vaccine. Study information: Second-dose schedules of about 4 or about 12 weeks were combined.

This material consisted of peripheral blood, taken on day 0 of AZD1222 vaccination. This chain connects TRBV10-3 to TRBJ1-5; no reliable D call. This clonotype was sampled from an adult in good health. CDR3 amino acids: CAISAGVSNQPQHF. CDR3 nucleotides: TGTGCCATCAGTGCCGGGGTCAGCAATCAGCCCCAGCATTTT.